A selection of T cell receptor beta chains follows, all from one sample in a study of T cell responses to AZD1222 COVID-19 vaccine. TCRdb's copy holds only in-frame clones and misses some; the assay was immunoSEQ multiplex PCR. The repertoire consists of over 100,000 clones, with 85% to 90% occurring once and the leading ten covering approximately 20%. The sequencing here drew on peripheral blood, taken on day 0 of AZD1222 vaccination. These receptors originate from an adult in good health. The CDR3 runs from the conserved cysteine through the conserved F or W. The order of the fields is V gene, D gene, clone size, CDR3 length, J gene, CDR3 DNA, CDR3 protein. A D gene is named only where the DNA matches it firmly. Expanded clones get a size class; other rows say once, few or many, or leave the size out.

TRBV27	NA	NA	15	TRBJ1-1	TGTGCCAGCCGCTCTTATGGAGGGGCGGACACTGAAGCTTTCTTT	CASRSYGGADTEAFF
TRBV2	NA	NA	11	TRBJ2-7	TGTGCCAGCAGTAAGGCTTACGAGCAGTACTTC	CASSKAYEQYF
TRBV12-3/TRBV12-4	NA	few	13	TRBJ1-5	TGTGCCAGCAGTTTAGCAGGGGATCAGCCCCAGCATTTT	CASSLAGDQPQHF
TRBV18	NA	NA	20	TRBJ2-5	TGTGCCAGCTCACCTTTGGCCCTCTTCCCCCAGACTCGACAGCAAGAGACCCAGTACTTC	CASSPLALFPQTRQQETQYF
TRBV18	NA	NA	14	TRBJ1-2	TGTGCCAGCTCACCAGAGCAGGGGAGCTATGGCTACACCTTC	CASSPEQGSYGYTF
TRBV6-2/TRBV6-3	NA	NA	17	TRBJ1-5	TGTGCCAGCAGTTACGGGTGGGGTGGGTCTGGTTTGAGGCCCCAGCATTTT	CASSYGWGGSGLRPQHF
TRBV7-2	NA	NA	15	TRBJ1-6	TGTGCCAGCAGCCCGGACAGCGCAGGCAGTTCACCCCTCCACTTT	CASSPDSAGSSPLHF
TRBV12-5	NA	NA	11	TRBJ2-2	TGTGCTAGTGGGGGTACCGGGGAGCTGTTTTTT	CASGGTGELFF
TRBV12-3/TRBV12-4	NA	NA	13	TRBJ2-7	TGTGCCAGCAGCCTCGGCGGAGCGAGTGAGCAGTACTTC	CASSLGGASEQYF
TRBV2	NA	NA	13	TRBJ1-6	TGTGCCAGCAGCGCAGCTTACAATTCACCCCTCCACTTT	CASSAAYNSPLHF
TRBV2	NA	once	11	TRBJ2-7	TGTGCCAGCAGTGAATATTACGAGCAGTACTTC	CASSEYYEQYF
TRBV4-3	NA	NA	16	TRBJ2-3	TGCGCCAGCAGCCAAGGGGCCGGACTTAGCACAGATACGCAGTATTTT	CASSQGAGLSTDTQYF
TRBV9	NA	NA	15	TRBJ1-4	TGTGCCAGCAGCGTAGGAGGGACAACTAATGAAAAACTGTTTTTT	CASSVGGTTNEKLFF
TRBV5-6	TRBD2	NA	18	TRBJ2-1	TGTGCCAGCAGCTTGGAAGTATTGACTAGCAATCCCAGCAATGAGCAGTTCTTC	CASSLEVLTSNPSNEQFF
TRBV7-2	TRBD1	NA	15	TRBJ2-7	TGTGCCAGCAGCCCATGGACAGGTCTGCGCTACGAGCAGTACTTC	CASSPWTGLRYEQYF
TRBV6-2/TRBV6-3	NA	NA	16	TRBJ2-6	TGTGCCAGCAGTTACTCGTCAGGGGTGGGGGCCAACGTCCTGACTTTC	CASSYSSGVGANVLTF
TRBV4-3	NA	NA	15	TRBJ1-3	TGCGCCAGCAGCCAAGCCCCGGACAGTAGCTACACCATATATTTT	CASSQAPDSSYTIYF
TRBV7-2	NA	NA	13	TRBJ2-3	TGTGCCAGCAGGCTGGGGGGTTGGGATACGCAGTATTTT	CASRLGGWDTQYF
TRBV9	NA	NA	16	TRBJ1-1	TGTGCCAGCAGCGTAGCCGGCGGAGTAGGGAACACTGAAGCTTTCTTT	CASSVAGGVGNTEAFF
TRBV28	TRBD1	NA	15	TRBJ2-1	TGTGCCAGCAGTCCGGGACAGGGTTTTTTCAATGAGCAGTTCTTC	CASSPGQGFFNEQFF
TRBV5-1	TRBD1	NA	17	TRBJ1-2	TGCGCCAGCAGCCTTGACCGGGACAGGGGGCAGTTGAAAGGCTACACCTTC	CASSLDRDRGQLKGYTF
TRBV5-1	TRBD1	once	15	TRBJ1-5	TGCGCCAGCAGCTTCGGGACAGGGGTTAATCAGCCCCAGCATTTT	CASSFGTGVNQPQHF
TRBV7-9	NA	NA	15	TRBJ2-7	TGTGCCAGCAGCTTATACGCAGGTTCGACCTACGAGCAGTACTTC	CASSLYAGSTYEQYF
TRBV4-1	TRBD2	NA	17	TRBJ2-3	TGCGCCAGCAGCCAAGGGGGAGCCGGCGGGGGGACAGATACGCAGTATTTT	CASSQGGAGGGTDTQYF
TRBV2	NA	NA	12	TRBJ2-7	TGTGCCAGCAGTGGCGGTGGGAGCGAGCAGTACTTC	CASSGGGSEQYF